These 5 T cell receptor beta chains share one sample of origin, sequenced in a study of T-cell memory formation after mild COVID-19. A single record per CDR3 protein comes from TCRdb applying MiXCR to the 5' RACE reads. The sample lists about 120,000 distinct CDR3 sequences, about 24% occurring once. The sample consisted of PBMCs or a T cell subset sorted from them (not recorded which). The receptors stem from a man younger than 35 who had mild COVID-19 (a few samples of this study predate the infection). Cell type and time point are not known.

This clonotype was observed many times. This rearrangement joins TRBV7-6 to TRBJ2-7; D possibly matches TRBD1 or TRBD2 (5 bases each). Between the trimmed V and J ends, which lost 5 bases and 2 bases, there was a span of 16 bases. The CDR3 has 15 amino acids. The germline gives CDR1 SGHVS, CDR2 FNYEAQ. The CDR3 DNA follows: TGTGCCAGCAGCCGACAGAAGGGGAGTCCCTACGAGCAGTACTTC. Residues: CASSRQKGSPYEQYF.

The chain recombines TRBV7-9 with TRBJ2-5; D is ambiguous. Germline CDR1 is SEHNR and CDR2 is FQNEAQ (reference sequence). The CDR3 runs to 10 residues. V gave up 6 bases and J gave up 9 bases, with 8 bases separating them. In nucleotides, the CDR3 is TGTGCCAGCAGTTCTAACGCCCAGTACTTC. It encodes CASSSNAQYF.

This clonotype was counted a few times. The DNA of the CDR3 is TGCGCCAGCAGCCTACGGACAGGGGGGACTGAAGCTTTCTTT. This codes for CASSLRTGGTEAFF. This sequence joins TRBV4-3 and TRBJ1-1; 10 positions match TRBD1. The CDR3 is 14 residues long. Unmatched junction bases numbered 4, after V lost 4 bases and J lost 5 bases. Germline V gene sequence: CDR1 LGHNA, CDR2 YSLEER.

This clonotype was observed a few times. The rearrangement uses TRBV11-3 and TRBJ2-3; D is undetermined. Germline lookup yields CDR1 SGHNT and CDR2 YENEEA. V was clipped by 1 base and J by 6 bases, with 8 bases between them. This CDR3 is 13 amino acids long. The CDR3 spells CASSLGDFDTQYF. CDR3 coding DNA: TGTGCCAGCAGCTTAGGAGATTTTGATACGCAGTATTTT.

The chain is built from TRBV19 and TRBJ1-5; tentatively, D is TRBD1 (6 bases). This CDR3 spans 15 amino acids. Germline V gene data show CDR1 as LNHDA and CDR2 as SQIVND (reference sequence). The germline V and J ends were trimmed by 5 bases and 0 bases, with 11 bases remaining between them. The CDR3 protein is CASSWDTHSNQPQHF. In DNA form, the CDR3 reads TGTGCCAGTAGTTGGGACACCCATAGCAATCAGCCCCAGCATTTT.